Shown below are 14 T cell receptor beta chains from a single sample sequenced in a study of T cells of healthy individuals. TCRdb re-called the 5' RACE reads with MiXCR, one entry per CDR3 protein. The sample carries more than 60,000 distinct CDR3 sequences, about a sixth recorded once. The source is a human donor in good health.

The rearrangement joins TRBV6-2 or TRBV6-3 to TRBJ2-5; TRBD1 aligns across 7 bases. After removal of 5 bases from V and 2 bases from J, the junction contained 2 bases not matched to a gene. The CDR3 sequence is 13 residues long. Germline loops: CDR1 MNHEY, CDR2 SVGEGT. CDR3 bases: TGTGCCAGCAGTGAGACAGGGCAAGAGACCCAGTACTTC. This sequence encodes CASSETGQETQYF.

This clonotype was detected ten times or more. The chain uses TRBV5-1 and TRBJ1-1; 7 positions agree with TRBD1. Germline-derived CDR1 and CDR2 are SGHRS and YFSETQ. The CDR3 is made up of 16 amino acids. With V trimmed by 0 bases and J by 5 bases, 10 bases remained unmatched. The CDR3 here is CASSLGWQGVGTEAFF. As DNA, the CDR3 is TGCGCCAGCAGCTTGGGTTGGCAGGGGGTTGGGACTGAAGCTTTCTTT.

This clonotype came up a few times. The V and J genes are TRBV6-2 or TRBV6-3 and TRBJ2-1; 11 nucleotides agree with TRBD2. CDR1 MNHEY and CDR2 SVGEGT come from the germline V gene. Losses at the gene ends were 2 bases for V and 7 bases for J; bases not matched to a gene: 7. The CDR3 is made up of 16 amino acids. CDR3 loop: CASSYHTSGSGNEQFF. CDR3 coding DNA: TGTGCCAGCAGTTACCATACTAGCGGGAGCGGTAATGAGCAGTTCTTC.

V is TRBV12-3 or TRBV12-4 and J is TRBJ2-7, with TRBD1 identical over 10 bases. V lost 3 bases and J lost 7; bases outside the gene matches: 12. The CDR3 loop spans 16 amino acids. The CDR3 reads CASSLGLGTGAGEQYF. The DNA for the CDR3 is TGTGCCAGCAGTTTGGGACTTGGGACAGGGGCCGGGGAGCAGTACTTC.

The CDR3 sequence is CASSEGTVNTF. CDR3 nucleotides: TGTGCCAGCAGTGAAGGGACAGTGAACACCTTC. The V call is TRBV25-1, the J call TRBJ1-2; 7 nucleotides match TRBD1. V trimming: 2 bases; J trimming: 12 bases; junction bases outside the gene matches: 3. The CDR3 is 11 amino acids. The V gene's germline CDR1 is MGHDK and CDR2 SYGVNS.

The J gene is TRBJ1-3, the V gene TRBV13; no clear D. The CDR3 loop spans 13 amino acids. Trimming cost V 5 bases and J 4 bases, with 9 bases left between them. CDR1 is PRHDT, CDR2 FYEKMQ, per germline (reference sequence). The CDR3 reads CASSPDGGNTIYF. CDR3 in DNA: TGTGCCAGCAGCCCCGATGGGGGAAACACCATATATTTT. Together with reference TRBV13 and TRBJ1-3, the CDR3 gives the full variable domain: AAGVIQSPRHLIKEKRETATLKCYPIPRHDTVYWYQQGPGQDPQFLISFYEKMQSDKGSIPDRFSAQQFSDYHSELNMSSLELGDSALYFCASSPDGGNTIYFGEGSWLTVV.

This clonotype was seen ten or more times. The V and J genes are TRBV20-1 and TRBJ1-5; D perhaps matches TRBD1 (6 bases). Germline V gene sequence: CDR1 DFQATT, CDR2 SNEGSKA (reference sequence). V lost 3 bases to trimming and J lost 3 bases, with 9 bases between them. This CDR3 spans 13 amino acids. The DNA of the CDR3 is TGCAGTGCTAGGGACAGAGCCAATCAGCCCCAGCATTTT. Amino acids: CSARDRANQPQHF.

The chain couples TRBV9 to TRBJ2-2; TRBD2 is a possible D gene (5 bases). The CDR3 sequence is 14 residues long. From germline, CDR1 is SGDLS and CDR2 YYNGEE. Trimming cost V 4 bases and J 2 bases, with 9 bases left between them. The CDR3 DNA follows: TGTGCCAGCAGCACGAGGACTAACACCGGGGAGCTGTTTTTT. It encodes CASSTRTNTGELFF.

The chain joins TRBV6-5 to TRBJ1-2, with no clear D. The CDR3 is 14 residues long. Trimming removed 5 bases from V and 4 bases from J, with 14 bases in between. Germline V lookup: CDR1 MNHEY, CDR2 SVGAGI. The CDR3 is CASSETRNGYGYTF. The CDR3 nucleotides are TGTGCCAGCAGTGAAACCCGGAACGGCTATGGCTACACCTTC.

V and J are TRBV6-1 and TRBJ2-3, with a weak D call TRBD2 (7 bases). CDR1 and CDR2 from the germline V gene are MNHNS and SASEGT. V gave up 5 bases and J gave up 1 base, with 16 bases separating them. The CDR3 covers 16 residues. This CDR3 reads CASSTRRGAGTDTQYF. The DNA for the CDR3 is TGTGCCAGCAGTACTCGACGGGGGGCCGGCACAGATACGCAGTATTTT.

Many counts were recorded for this clonotype. The chain recombines TRBV13 with TRBJ2-1; D may be TRBD1 or TRBD2 (6 bases each). Trimming left V 5 bases short and J 4 bases short, with 15 bases between. Per germline, CDR1 PRHDT and CDR2 FYEKMQ (reference sequence). The CDR3 extends over 15 amino acids. This CDR3 is CASSPGDFLYNEQFF. DNA of the CDR3: TGTGCCAGCAGCCCAGGGGACTTCCTTTACAATGAGCAGTTCTTC.

This chain uses TRBV9 with TRBJ1-5, with 7 bases matching TRBD1. This CDR3 comprises 15 residues. CDR1 SGDLS and CDR2 YYNGEE come from the germline V gene. Losses at the gene ends were 3 bases for V and 9 bases for J; bases not matched to a gene: 12. DNA for the CDR3: TGTGCCAGCAGCGACAGGGGCGCGATCGGGGGGCCCCAGCATTTT. Its translation: CASSDRGAIGGPQHF.

The chain joins TRBV5-1 to TRBJ2-6; no clear D. CDR1 and CDR2 (germline): SGHRS, YFSETQ. V lost 7 bases and J 4 bases, leaving 6 bases between the germline ends. CDR3 length: 12 residues. The CDR3 is CASALGANVLTF. In DNA form, the CDR3 reads TGCGCCAGCGCACTAGGGGCCAACGTCCTGACTTTC.

This clonotype was detected only a few times. The genes are TRBV28 and TRBJ1-2, with D uncertain. The CDR3 loop spans 13 amino acids. V lost 5 bases, J lost 4 bases, and 11 bases lay in between. Looked up from germline, CDR1 is MDHEN and CDR2 is SYDVKM. CDR3 residues: CASSPYRAYGYTF. CDR3 nucleotide sequence: TGTGCCAGCAGTCCCTACAGAGCCTATGGCTACACCTTC.